The 21 T cell receptor beta chains listed next were all sequenced from one sample in a study of human T cells and chemical hapten exposure. This sample's time point: patch test 1, 2 weeks after DPC sensitization. As for treatment: therapeutic diphenylcyclopropenone sensitization with weekly scalp DPC. TCRdb passed the RACE reads through MiXCR, listing each CDR3 protein once. Among about 360,000 distinct CDR3 sequences listed, 4.8% were seen once. The material sequenced was whole blood, taken in connection with sensitization to the hapten diphenylcyclopropenone (DPC). The receptor set was obtained from a woman between 45 and 65 years old with alopecia areata. Some clones in this sample may be carry-over from other donors' samples.

The chain recombines TRBV12-5 with TRBJ1-5, with 8 nucleotides matching TRBD1. This CDR3 has 13 amino acids. V lost 5 bases and J lost 7; bases outside the gene matches: 4. CDR1 is LGHNT and CDR2 is FRNRAP in the germline V gene. The CDR3 nucleotides read TGTGCTAGTGGTACAGGGGGGTGGCAGCCCCAGCATTTT. As protein: CASGTGGWQPQHF.

The chain uses TRBV5-4 and TRBJ2-3; TRBD1 matches at 7 bases. Germline V gene data show CDR1 as SGHNT and CDR2 as YYREEE (reference sequence). This CDR3 is built from 14 residues. The junction had 4 bases not matched to a gene; V was cut back by 4 bases and J by 2 bases. The CDR3 reads CASSPGQNTDTQYF. CDR3 in DNA: TGTGCCAGCAGCCCGGGACAGAACACAGATACGCAGTATTTT. Supplemented by reference TRBV5-4 and TRBJ2-3, the full variable domain reads ETGVTQSPTHLIKTRGQQVTLRCSSQSGHNTVSWYQQALGQGPQFIFQYYREEENGRGNFPPRFSGLQFPNYSSELNVNALELDDSALYLCASSPGQNTDTQYFGPGTRLTVL.

This clonotype came up many times. V is TRBV5-1 and J is TRBJ1-1; tentative D call: TRBD1 (5 bases). The CDR3 contains 14 residues. Germline V lookup: CDR1 SGHRS, CDR2 YFSETQ. Trimming cost V 0 bases and J 5 bases, with 11 bases left between them. This CDR3 reads CASSLEAGWTEAFF. The DNA of the CDR3 is TGCGCCAGCAGCTTGGAGGCAGGGTGGACTGAAGCTTTCTTT.

J is TRBJ2-1 and V is TRBV29-1; 9 bases map to TRBD2. Germline lookup yields CDR1 SQVTM and CDR2 ANQGSEA. This CDR3 is built from 16 residues. The V and J ends lost 1 base and 3 bases, in that order; junction bases with no gene match: 7. The CDR3 nucleotides read TGCAGCGTTGAAGGTCTAGCGGGGCCACTCTACAATGAGCAGTTCTTC. It specifies CSVEGLAGPLYNEQFF.

The chain recombines TRBV11-2 with TRBJ2-4; TRBD2 is a possible D gene (5 bases). Germline CDR1 and CDR2: SGHAT and FQNNGV. The V gene lost 5 bases and the J gene lost 6 bases, with 14 bases spanning the gap. The CDR3 spans 14 residues. The CDR3 nucleotides read TGTGCCAGCAGCCGGACTCCGAACGGAAACATTCAGTACTTC. The encoded protein is CASSRTPNGNIQYF.

This clonotype was counted only a few times. J is TRBJ2-3 and V is TRBV5-1, with D possibly TRBD2 on 7 matching bases. There are 15 residues in the CDR3. V lost 4 bases to trimming and J lost 5 bases, with 17 bases between them. Germline assignment: CDR1 SGHRS and CDR2 YFSETQ. The CDR3 sequence: CASSPTSQTGDTQYF. The CDR3 DNA follows: TGCGCCAGCAGCCCGACTAGCCAGACAGGAGATACGCAGTATTTT.

This clonotype came up many times. This chain joins TRBV3-1 and TRBJ2-7, with D unresolved. Germline V gives CDR1 LGHDT, CDR2 YNNKEL (reference sequence). V lost 0 bases and J lost 0, with 6 bases in between. The CDR3 contains 14 residues. In DNA, the CDR3 is TGTGCCAGCAGCCAAGACACGAGCTCCTACGAGCAGTACTTC. This sequence encodes CASSQDTSSYEQYF.

This sequence joins TRBV27 and TRBJ1-2; 10 positions agree with TRBD1. Looked up from germline, CDR1 is MNHEY and CDR2 is SMNVEV (reference sequence). The CDR3 consists of 16 residues. J lost 4 bases, V lost 2 bases, and 7 bases had no gene match. The CDR3 nucleotides read TGTGCCAGCAGTTTACTCGACAGGGGGCGTACCTATGGCTACACCTTC. This sequence encodes CASSLLDRGRTYGYTF.

This clonotype was detected only a few times. The J gene is TRBJ2-5, the V gene TRBV12-3 or TRBV12-4; D gene unclear. CDR3 size: 13 residues. V lost 6 bases and J 2 bases, leaving 10 bases between the germline ends. The CDR3 DNA is TGTGCCAGCAGCCTCCACGAACAAGAGACCCAGTACTTC. This codes for CASSLHEQETQYF.

In its sample, this clonotype was seen a few times. V and J are TRBV12-5 and TRBJ1-6; tentative D call: TRBD1 (6 bases). Germline-derived CDR1 and CDR2 are LGHNT and FRNRAP. Trimming removed 5 bases from V and 8 bases from J, with 13 bases in between. CDR3 size: 14 residues. The CDR3 region is CASGATGNYSPLHF. The CDR3 nucleotides are TGTGCTAGTGGTGCAACAGGGAACTATTCACCCCTCCACTTT.

This clonotype has at least ten counts. The chain employs TRBV18 and TRBJ1-1, with a weak D call TRBD1 (5 bases). Trimming cost V 2 bases and J 1 base, with 8 bases left between them. There are 14 residues in the CDR3. Germline V CDR1 and CDR2: KGHSH, LQKENI. CDR3 amino acids: CASSPSTANTEAFF. DNA of the CDR3: TGTGCCAGCTCACCATCGACAGCGAACACTGAAGCTTTCTTT.

This clonotype was recorded a few times. The chain couples TRBV5-1 to TRBJ1-2; TRBD1 is a possible D gene (5 bases). The CDR3 is 14 amino acids. The germline V gene has CDR1 SGHRS and CDR2 YFSETQ. V lost 0 bases, J lost 3 bases, and 9 bases lay in between. The CDR3 DNA sequence: TGCGCCAGCAGCTTGGGCAGGGCAGACTATGGCTACACCTTC. This sequence encodes CASSLGRADYGYTF.

This clonotype was counted many times. The chain is built from TRBV7-2 and TRBJ2-7; tentative D call: TRBD2 (6 bases). The CDR3 runs to 14 residues. Germline loops: CDR1 SGHTA, CDR2 FQGNSA. Trimming took 5 bases from V and 6 from J, leaving 17 bases between them. In nucleotides, the CDR3 is TGTGCCAGCAGCCCACCGGGACTTCCAGGCGAGCAGTACTTC. Translated: CASSPPGLPGEQYF.

The sample holds many counts of this clonotype. The junction does not match germline at one end; this may be a read error. V gene TRBV24-1 combines with J gene TRBJ1-2; D is uncertain. The CDR3 is made up of 8 amino acids. CDR1 is KGHDR and CDR2 is SFDVKD in the germline V gene. CDR3 nucleotides: TGTGCCACCAGTGCCCCCCACTTC. Amino acid sequence: CATSAPHF.

The V call is TRBV11-2, the J call TRBJ2-2; 8 nucleotides align to TRBD1. Unmatched junction bases numbered 8, after V lost 1 base and J lost 4 bases. The CDR3 is made up of 17 amino acids. The V gene's germline CDR1 is SGHAT and CDR2 FQNNGV. The CDR3 DNA follows: TGTGCCAGCAGCTTAGCCCTGGACAGGGTGGCCACCGGGGAGCTGTTTTTT. It yields the protein CASSLALDRVATGELFF. Together with reference TRBV11-2 and TRBJ2-2, the CDR3 gives the full variable domain: EAGVAQSPRYKIIEKRQSVAFWCNPISGHATLYWYQQILGQGPKLLIQFQNNGVVDDSQLPKDRFSAERLKGVDSTLKIQPAKLEDSAVYLCASSLALDRVATGELFFGEGSRLTVL.

About this clonotype: A much larger clone is a single base away; this may be a read error. The chain joins TRBV7-2 to TRBJ2-7; 10 bases fit TRBD2. CDR3 size: 17 residues. Germline V gene lookup returns CDR1 SGHTA and CDR2 FQGNSA. CDR3 in amino acids: CGSSLVLAGGPTYEQYF. The DNA of the CDR3 is TGTGGCAGCAGCTTAGTATTAGCGGGGGGCCCTACCTACGAGCAGTACTTC. Supplemented by reference TRBV7-2 and TRBJ2-7, the full variable domain reads GAGVSQSPSNKVTEKGKDVELRCDPISGHTALYWYRQSLGQGLEFLIYFQGNSAPDKSGLPSDRFSAERTGGSVSTLTIQRTQQEDSAVYLCGSSLVLAGGPTYEQYFGPGTRLTVT.

The chain couples TRBV28 to TRBJ2-3; D remains unclear. V was shortened by 2 bases and J by 7 bases, with 4 bases between the two germline ends. CDR3 size: 11 residues. Germline assignment: CDR1 MDHEN and CDR2 SYDVKM. The CDR3 reads CASSLMNTQYF. DNA for the CDR3: TGTGCCAGCAGTTTAATGAATACGCAGTATTTT.

This chain uses TRBV5-1 with TRBJ2-2; no clear D. CDR1 is SGHRS, CDR2 YFSETQ, per germline. Trimming stripped 4 bases from V and 4 bases from J, with 11 bases between. The CDR3 contains 14 residues. For the CDR3, the DNA is TGCGCCAGCAGCCTTCGGCGGACCACCGGGGAGCTGTTTTTT. Amino acid sequence: CASSLRRTTGELFF.

The table lists this clonotype with many counts. The CDR3 spells CASSLRTSGGRTDTQYF. Here the CDR3 DNA reads TGTGCCAGCAGCCTACGGACTAGCGGGGGGCGCACAGATACGCAGTATTTT. The chain uses TRBV4-2 and TRBJ2-3; 14 bases are shared with TRBD2. CDR3 size: 17 residues. Trimming cost V 4 bases and J 1 base; bases outside gene matches: 4. Germline CDR1 LGHNA, CDR2 YNFKEQ.

This clonotype was detected many times. CDR3 coding DNA: TGTGCCAGCAGTTTTTCCGGAGAATCGGAAGTGACCCAGTACTTC. Translated, it gives CASSFSGESEVTQYF. The genes are TRBV27 and TRBJ2-5; D remains ambiguous. This CDR3 has 15 residues. Between the trimmed V and J ends, which lost 3 bases and 7 bases, there was a span of 18 bases. CDR1 and CDR2 from the germline V gene are MNHEY and SMNVEV (reference sequence).

In this sample, this clonotype turned up many times. The V gene is TRBV6-8, the J gene TRBJ2-7, with 8 bases aligning to TRBD1. V shed 2 bases and J 5 bases; nucleotides not matched to a gene: 8. CDR3 size: 15 residues. CDR1 is MNHGY, CDR2 SAAAGT, per germline. The CDR3 region is CASSYPGQEPNEQYF. DNA of the CDR3: TGTGCCAGCAGTTACCCGGGACAGGAGCCCAACGAGCAGTACTTC.